This T cell receptor (beta chain) was identified in a study of tumor-infiltrating lymphocytes in primary liver carcinoma. With respect to this clonotype: What it recognizes is unknown.

This CDR3 comprises 13 residues. After removal of 4 bases from V and 8 bases from J, the junction contained 5 bases not matched to a gene. Germline assignment: CDR1 MNHEY and CDR2 SVGEGT. Study-wide results and limits: Tumor top-250-clone fractions significantly exceeded those of blood (p = 0.039). For tumor-adjacent and tumor-blood pairs, overlap was less than that seen for tumor region pairs. Unsorted bulk sampling ruled out any CD4+ versus CD8+ repertoire comparison.

The study extracted blood RNA from unsorted whole blood and also extracted germline DNA. The investigators made TCR beta cDNA from 400 to 500 ng total RNA, using a constant-region primer. Libraries of TCR beta came from three nested multiplex PCR rounds with slightly modified ARM-PCR. In the first two PCR rounds, TRBV1-TRBV30 forward primers were paired with a C-beta reverse primer, and each round lasted 10 cycles. MiXCR, applied by TCRdb to the multiplex PCR reads, yields one record per CDR3 protein. The repertoire includes fewer than 250,000 distinct CDR3 sequences, about two thirds of them detected once, and around 7.1% sits in the top ten.

The origin of this receptor is a woman aged 60 to 75 with primary liver carcinoma and hepatitis B virus infection. The sequencing sample was made of peripheral blood. This chain connects TRBV6-2 or TRBV6-3 to TRBJ2-5; TRBD2 agrees at 9 bases. The CDR3: CASSSGLANTQYF. In DNA form, the CDR3 reads TGTGCCAGCAGTTCCGGACTAGCGAACACCCAGTACTTC.